The 3 T cell receptor beta chains in this list originate from one sample, sequenced in a study of early T cells in non-severe SARS-CoV-2 infection. Via MiXCR, TCRdb re-called the 5' RACE reads, giving one row per CDR3 protein. The table records tens of thousands of distinct CDR3 sequences, around 12% of them present only once. The source was whole blood, collected at baseline. These receptors originate from an adult who was a healthcare worker with PCR-confirmed SARS-CoV-2 infection or an uninfected control (not recorded which). The donor label of this sample is uncertain.

This clonotype was seen a few times. CDR3 residues: CSVEVGGTNEKLFF. CDR3 DNA: TGCAGCGTTGAAGTCGGGGGAACTAATGAAAAACTGTTTTTT. This chain connects TRBV29-1 to TRBJ1-4; tentative D call: TRBD1 (5 bases). The CDR3 spans 14 residues. Trimming pared 1 base from V and 1 base from J, leaving 7 bases between. The germline gives CDR1 SQVTM, CDR2 ANQGSEA.

The V gene is TRBV7-3, the J gene TRBJ2-4; D perhaps matches TRBD1 (5 bases). The CDR3 is 16 residues long. Germline-derived CDR1 and CDR2 are SGHTA and FQGTGA. V was shortened by 5 bases and J by 0 bases, with 14 bases between the two germline ends. CDR3: CASSPDITLAKNIQYF. The DNA for the CDR3 is TGTGCCAGCAGCCCGGACATAACCCTAGCCAAAAACATTCAGTACTTC.

The V and J genes are TRBV4-1 and TRBJ2-3; 9 bases map to TRBD2. V was clipped by 1 base and J by 4 bases; unmatched bases: 9. The CDR3 sequence is 17 residues long. Germline V lookup: CDR1 MGHRA, CDR2 YSYEKL. CDR3 nucleotide sequence: TGCGCCAGCAGCCAAGTGGGCGGAGCGGGGGGCCCAGATACGCAGTATTTT. Amino acids: CASSQVGGAGGPDTQYF.